The 29 T cell receptor beta chains below come from one sample, sequenced in a study of CD8+CD57+ T cells in acquired aplastic anemia (dated by TCRdb to the late 2010s). The patients picked for sequencing were ones in whom flow cytometry had shown an expansion of CD8+CD57+ cells. TCRdb names Illumina HiSeq 2000 as the instrument used. Genomic DNA served as template for TCR beta VDJ combination and CDR3 sequence profiling. TCRdb ran its own pipeline on the public reads, namely fastp trimming at Q25 and MiXCR clone calling, and kept in-frame beta chains. Each entry merges the rows of one CDR3 protein and shows their most common DNA and genes. The sample yields 300,000 or so distinct CDR3 sequences; 56% were counted once. 1.3% of the sample rests with the top ten. The specimen was sorted CD4+, CD8+, or CD8+CD57+ T cells (not recorded which) from PBMCs. The receptor set was obtained from a human donor with aplastic anemia.

This chain joins TRBV19 and TRBJ2-1; TRBD1 or TRBD2 may be the D gene (6 bases each). Germline values: CDR1 LNHDA, CDR2 SQIVND (reference sequence). The V gene lost 0 bases and the J gene lost 4 bases, with 16 bases spanning the gap. CDR3 length equals 17 residues. The CDR3 is CASSIDATGGTYNEQFF. CDR3 nucleotides: TGTGCCAGTAGTATAGATGCGACCGGGGGCACATACAATGAGCAGTTCTTC.

The chain joins TRBV5-1 to TRBJ1-5, with a possible D match to TRBD1 (5 bases). This CDR3 region has 15 residues. V shed 3 bases and J shed 3 bases, with 13 bases lying between them. Germline V CDR1 and CDR2: SGHRS, YFSETQ. The CDR3 sequence: CASSSGTADNQPQHF. The CDR3 DNA is TGCGCCAGCAGCTCCGGGACGGCAGACAATCAGCCCCAGCATTTT.

The chain employs TRBV19 and TRBJ2-7; 13 bases agree with TRBD2. The V segment lost 8 bases and the J segment 7 bases; nucleotides outside the gene matches: 11. The CDR3 has 15 residues. Germline V gene lookup returns CDR1 LNHDA and CDR2 SQIVND (reference sequence). DNA of the CDR3: TGTGCCAGTCAGACCTCGGGACTAGCGGGGCGTGAGCAGTACTTC. This gives the protein CASQTSGLAGREQYF.

The chain uses TRBV7-9 and TRBJ2-2, with TRBD2 matching over 7 bases. CDR1 and CDR2 from the germline V gene are SEHNR and FQNEAQ (reference sequence). The CDR3 runs to 16 residues. V gave up 1 base and J gave up 3 bases; unmatched junction bases: 5. CDR3 in amino acids: CASSLVGGGYTGELFF. The CDR3 DNA reads TGTGCCAGCAGCTTAGTTGGCGGGGGTTACACCGGGGAGCTGTTTTTT.

V usage is TRBV9 and J usage is TRBJ2-2, with TRBD2 matching 11 bases. This CDR3 has 17 residues. Germline assignment: CDR1 SGDLS and CDR2 YYNGEE. V trimming: 2 bases; J trimming: 6 bases; junction bases outside the gene matches: 9. The CDR3 sequence: CASSVSLAGGSAGELFF. For the CDR3, the DNA is TGTGCCAGCAGCGTTTCTTTAGCGGGGGGGTCGGCCGGGGAGCTGTTTTTT.

This clonotype was recorded many times. This sequence joins TRBV6-1 and TRBJ1-5; D remains ambiguous. V lost 4 bases and J 0 bases, leaving 7 bases between the germline ends. CDR3 length: 14 residues. In germline, CDR1 is MNHNS, CDR2 SASEGT. Here the CDR3 DNA reads TGTGCCAGCAGTGCCGGGATTAGCAATCAGCCCCAGCATTTT. Translation gives CASSAGISNQPQHF.

This chain connects TRBV12-3 or TRBV12-4 to TRBJ2-7; 14 bases agree with TRBD2. The ends lost 6 bases at V and 2 bases at J; junction bases unmatched: 3. The CDR3 totals 15 residues. This CDR3 reads CASSSTSGGAYEQYF. The DNA of the CDR3 is TGTGCCAGCAGCTCGACTAGCGGGGGGGCCTACGAGCAGTACTTC.

The chain joins TRBV19 to TRBJ2-7, with 7 bases matching TRBD1. Trimming at V came to 5 bases and at J to 6 bases, leaving 10 bases not matched to a gene. Germline V gene lookup returns CDR1 LNHDA and CDR2 SQIVND (reference sequence). CDR3 length: 14 amino acids. CDR3 protein: CASSPSAQGLEQYF. For the CDR3, the DNA is TGTGCCAGTAGTCCCTCAGCACAGGGGCTCGAGCAGTACTTC.

The V gene is TRBV6-4, the J gene TRBJ1-6; possible D gene TRBD1, 5 bases. Trimming cost V 9 bases and J 9 bases, with 15 bases left between them. CDR3 length: 13 amino acids. Germline V CDR1 and CDR2: MRHNA, SNTAGT. The CDR3 loop reads CARLQGQGSPLHF. The CDR3 nucleotides read TGTGCCAGACTCCAGGGCCAGGGTTCACCCCTCCACTTT.

The chain employs TRBV7-8 and TRBJ2-7; tentatively, D is TRBD1 (6 bases). The ends were cut back, 4 bases at V and 9 bases at J, with 19 bases in the middle. This CDR3 comprises 14 residues. Per germline, CDR1 SGHVS and CDR2 FQNEAQ. CDR3 in amino acids: CASSSGQPGGGQYF. DNA for the CDR3: TGTGCCAGCAGCTCTGGACAACCTGGGGGCGGGCAGTACTTC.

This chain links TRBV19 with TRBJ1-5; no firm D call. Germline V CDR1 and CDR2: LNHDA, SQIVND (reference sequence). V was cut by 1 base and J by 13 bases, with 11 bases left in between. This CDR3 is built from 12 residues. CDR3 sequence: CASSIGILRQHF. In DNA, the CDR3 is TGTGCCAGTAGTATAGGAATTCTGAGGCAGCATTTT.

This clonotype was recorded at least ten times. The V gene is TRBV10-2, the J gene TRBJ2-7, with D unclear. CDR3 size: 12 residues. Trimming took 0 bases from V and 6 from J, leaving 6 bases between them. CDR1 is WSHSY and CDR2 is SAAADI in the germline V gene. CDR3 protein: CASSESVGEQYF. The DNA of the CDR3 is TGCGCCAGCAGTGAGTCCGTCGGCGAGCAGTACTTC.

This clonotype was counted at least ten times. The chain joins TRBV5-8 to TRBJ2-1; TRBD2 agrees at 15 bases. The CDR3 has 16 amino acids. Trimming took 4 bases from V and 2 from J; bases not matched to a gene: 1. CDR1 SGHTS and CDR2 YDEGEE come from the germline V gene. CDR3 nucleotide sequence: TGTGCCAGCAGCAGGACTAGCGGGGGGGCCTACAATGAGCAGTTCTTC. Translated, it gives CASSRTSGGAYNEQFF. Variable domain in full (rest from reference TRBV5-8 and TRBJ2-1): EAGVTQSPTHLIKTRGQQATLRCSPISGHTSVYWYQQALGLGLQFLLWYDEGEERNRGNFPPRFSGRQFPNYSSELNVNALELEDSALYLCASSRTSGGAYNEQFFGPGTRLTVL.

This clonotype was seen at least ten times. V usage is TRBV3-1 and J usage is TRBJ2-7; D uncertain. V lost 0 bases and J lost 5, with 5 bases in between. This CDR3 contains 12 residues. Germline-derived CDR1 and CDR2 are LGHDT and YNNKEL (reference sequence). The chain's CDR3 is CASSQDLDEQYF. CDR3 bases: TGTGCCAGCAGCCAAGATCTAGACGAGCAGTACTTC.

This chain links TRBV7-3 with TRBJ2-7, with 8 bases lining up with TRBD2. The J segment lost 9 bases and the V segment lost 2 bases, leaving 9 bases of the junction unmatched. CDR3 length equals 14 residues. From germline, CDR1 is SGHTA and CDR2 FQGTGA. The CDR3: CASSLGGGIDGQYF. Here the CDR3 DNA reads TGTGCCAGCAGCTTAGGCGGGGGGATCGATGGGCAGTACTTC.

The rearrangement links TRBV10-2 to TRBJ2-2; 11 positions agree with TRBD1. The CDR3 runs to 17 residues. In germline, CDR1 is WSHSY, CDR2 SAAADI. The J segment lost 8 bases and the V segment lost 2 bases, leaving 10 bases of the junction unmatched. CDR3 in amino acids: CASSEPAGTGGLGELFF. CDR3 nucleotides: TGCGCCAGCAGTGAGCCGGCCGGGACAGGGGGATTAGGGGAGCTGTTTTTT.

The chain uses TRBV7-9 and TRBJ2-2; D perhaps matches TRBD2 (6 bases). The CDR3 runs to 14 residues. Germline values: CDR1 SEHNR, CDR2 FQNEAQ (reference sequence). The V end was cut by 8 bases, the J end by 9 bases, with 19 bases between. The CDR3 sequence is CASGPGAGDRELFF. As DNA, the CDR3 is TGTGCCAGCGGTCCGGGAGCCGGTGATCGGGAGCTGTTTTTT.

The chain recombines TRBV10-3 with TRBJ1-3; the D gene is possibly TRBD1 (5 bases). The CDR3 runs 13 residues. Trimming took off 4 bases at V and 7 bases at J, with 11 bases between the two ends. CDR1 is ENHRY, CDR2 SYGVKD, per germline. CDR3 sequence reads: CAISGAGGNTIYF. CDR3 nucleotide sequence: TGTGCCATCAGTGGAGCGGGGGGTAACACCATATATTTT.

The CDR3 nucleotides are TGCGCCAGCAGCTTGTGGACAGGGTCCTACGAGCAGTACTTC. Its protein is CASSLWTGSYEQYF. The chain is built from TRBV5-1 and TRBJ2-7; 8 bases agree with TRBD1. Germline CDR1 reads SGHRS; CDR2 reads YFSETQ. The CDR3 extends over 14 amino acids. The V and J ends lost 1 base and 1 base, in that order; junction bases with no gene match: 1.

The chain recombines TRBV7-2 with TRBJ2-2, with 14 bases that match TRBD2. V was pared by 5 bases and J by 12 bases, with 8 bases of the junction left unmatched. From germline, CDR1 is SGHTA and CDR2 FQGNSA. The CDR3 spans 15 residues. The CDR3 DNA is TGTGCCAGCAGCCTCGGGACTAGCGGGGGCCGGAAGCTGTTTTTT. Translated: CASSLGTSGGRKLFF. Combining the CDR3 with reference TRBV7-2 and TRBJ2-2 gives the whole variable domain GAGVSQSPSNKVTEKGKDVELRCDPISGHTALYWYRQSLGQGLEFLIYFQGNSAPDKSGLPSDRFSAERTGGSVSTLTIQRTQQEDSAVYLCASSLGTSGGRKLFFGEGSRLTVL.

The chain couples TRBV10-2 to TRBJ2-2; D gene ambiguous. CDR3 length: 14 amino acids. Per germline, CDR1 WSHSY and CDR2 SAAADI. V dropped 0 bases and J dropped 6 bases, with 8 bases sitting between them. CDR3 sequence (DNA): TGCGCCAGCAGTGAGTCGGAACCGGCCGGGGAGCTGTTTTTT. Its translation is CASSESEPAGELFF.

V usage is TRBV2 and J usage is TRBJ2-3; 9 nucleotides align to TRBD1. Per the germline V gene, CDR1 is SNHLY and CDR2 is FYNNEI. Trimming took 6 bases from V and 5 from J; bases not matched to a gene: 12. CDR3 length: 16 residues. The DNA for the CDR3 is TGTGCCAGCAGCTTCAACAGGGGGCATGTGGGAGATACGCAGTATTTT. It codes for CASSFNRGHVGDTQYF.

In this sample, this clonotype turned up many times. The rearrangement uses TRBV10-3 and TRBJ2-5, with D perhaps TRBD1 or TRBD2 (5 bases each). CDR1 ENHRY and CDR2 SYGVKD come from the germline V gene. V gave up 6 bases and J gave up 0 bases, with 11 bases separating them. CDR3 length equals 14 residues. The CDR3 DNA is TGTGCCATCAGGGCAGGGACCAACCAAGAGACCCAGTACTTC. Its protein product is CAIRAGTNQETQYF.

This clonotype appeared a single time. The chain couples TRBV20-1 to TRBJ2-1, with a tentative D call TRBD1 (6 bases). Per the germline V gene, CDR1 is DFQATT and CDR2 is SNEGSKA (reference sequence). Trimming pared 3 bases from V and 5 bases from J, leaving 14 bases between. This CDR3 has 14 residues. CDR3 DNA: TGCAGTGCTAGTGGGGGCGGAACCAACAATGAGCAGTTCTTC. Protein: CSASGGGTNNEQFF.

The chain joins TRBV2 to TRBJ1-1, with D tentatively TRBD1 (5 bases). The CDR3 loop spans 13 amino acids. Per germline, CDR1 SNHLY and CDR2 FYNNEI. Trimming stripped 8 bases from V and 8 bases from J, with 18 bases between. CDR3 sequence (DNA): TGTGCCAGCCACCGGGACCTTGGTGAAGAAGCTTTCTTT. Amino acids: CASHRDLGEEAFF.

The CDR3 spells CATSPRTGSNEQFF. As DNA, the CDR3 is TGTGCCACCAGCCCGCGGACAGGGAGCAATGAGCAGTTCTTC. The genes are TRBV15 and TRBJ2-1; 8 bases fit TRBD1. CDR3 length: 14 residues. V gave up 5 bases and J gave up 6 bases; unmatched junction bases: 6. In germline, CDR1 is LNHNV, CDR2 YYDKDF (reference sequence).

This clonotype was recorded many times. This sequence joins TRBV5-5 and TRBJ1-6; D gene unclear. V was pared by 0 bases and J by 9 bases, with 13 bases between. CDR1 and CDR2 from the germline V gene are SGHKS and YYEKEE (reference sequence). The CDR3 has 15 residues. The DNA of the CDR3 is TGTGCCAGCAGCTTGGGACGAACAATTCTTTCACCCCTCCACTTT. This translates into CASSLGRTILSPLHF.

This clonotype was recorded many times. This rearrangement joins TRBV20-1 to TRBJ2-1; a possible D gene is TRBD1 (5 bases). The CDR3 totals 15 residues. V was trimmed by 2 bases and J by 4 bases, leaving 15 bases between them. From germline, CDR1 is DFQATT and CDR2 SNEGSKA (reference sequence). The CDR3 nucleotides read TGCAGTGCTAGACCTACTGGCAGGGTTTACAATGAGCAGTTCTTC. Protein product: CSARPTGRVYNEQFF.

The rearrangement joins TRBV9 to TRBJ2-3; 9 bases map to TRBD2. V trimming: 3 bases; J trimming: 1 base; junction bases outside the gene matches: 6. This CDR3 has 16 residues. The germline CDR1 and CDR2 sequences are SGDLS and YYNGEE. Here the CDR3 DNA reads TGTGCCAGCAGCGCCGTAGCGGGGGCTGGCACAGATACGCAGTATTTT. Translated, it gives CASSAVAGAGTDTQYF.